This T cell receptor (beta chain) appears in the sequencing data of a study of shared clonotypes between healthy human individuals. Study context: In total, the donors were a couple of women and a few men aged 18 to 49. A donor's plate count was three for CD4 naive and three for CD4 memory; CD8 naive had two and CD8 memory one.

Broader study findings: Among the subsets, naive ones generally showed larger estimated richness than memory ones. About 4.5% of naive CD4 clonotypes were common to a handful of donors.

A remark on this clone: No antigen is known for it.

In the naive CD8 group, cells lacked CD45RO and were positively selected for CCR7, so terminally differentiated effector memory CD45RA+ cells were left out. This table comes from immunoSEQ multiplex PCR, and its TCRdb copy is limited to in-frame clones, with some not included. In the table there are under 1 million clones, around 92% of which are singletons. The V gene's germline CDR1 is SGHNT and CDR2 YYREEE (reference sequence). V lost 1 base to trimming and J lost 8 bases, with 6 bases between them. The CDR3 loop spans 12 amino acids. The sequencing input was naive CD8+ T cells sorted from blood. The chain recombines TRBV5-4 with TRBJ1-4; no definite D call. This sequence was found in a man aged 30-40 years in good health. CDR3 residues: CASSLYREKLFF. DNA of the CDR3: TGTGCCAGCAGCTTGTATCGGGAAAAACTGTTTTTT.